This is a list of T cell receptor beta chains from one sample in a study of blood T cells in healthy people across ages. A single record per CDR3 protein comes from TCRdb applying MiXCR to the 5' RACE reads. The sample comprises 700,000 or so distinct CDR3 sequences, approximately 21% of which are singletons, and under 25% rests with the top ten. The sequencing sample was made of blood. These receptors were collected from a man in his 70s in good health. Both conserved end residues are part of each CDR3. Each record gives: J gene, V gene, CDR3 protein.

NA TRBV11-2 CASSGGTSGRGETQYF
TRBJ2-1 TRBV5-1 CASSTGLAGGSYNEQFF
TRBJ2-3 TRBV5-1 CASSASGDSTDTQYF
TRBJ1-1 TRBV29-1 CSVEGLTTEAFF
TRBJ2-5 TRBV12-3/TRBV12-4 CASSQSETQYF
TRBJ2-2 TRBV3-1 CASSRGANTGELFF
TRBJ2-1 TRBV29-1 CSVERLAGNEQFF
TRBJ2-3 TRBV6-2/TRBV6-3 CASSAISGSTDTQYF
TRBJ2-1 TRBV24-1 CATGDSTGRDYNEQFF
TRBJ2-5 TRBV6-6 CASSYSKQGGETQYF
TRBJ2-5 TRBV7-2 CASTHQGETQYF
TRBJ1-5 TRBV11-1 CASSRGGNNQPQHF
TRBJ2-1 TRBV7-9 CASSERQGNEQFF
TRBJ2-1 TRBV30 CAWSVLGAENYNEQFF
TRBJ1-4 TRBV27 CASSFRGEKLFF
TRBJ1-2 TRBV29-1 CSVEDLGRVSRNYGYTF
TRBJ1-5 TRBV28 CASSFLPRNQPQHF
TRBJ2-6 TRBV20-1 CSARDLIAGANVLTF
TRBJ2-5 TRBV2 CASSEGTGGRRIQTQYF
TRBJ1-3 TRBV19 CASSISVGNTIYF
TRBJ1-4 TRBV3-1 CASSPWTFEKLFF
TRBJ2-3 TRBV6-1 CASHTSGGTDTQYF